The rows below give T cell receptor beta chains drawn from one sample of a study of T cell responses to AZD1222 COVID-19 vaccine. Repertoires were generated with immunoSEQ multiplex PCR, while TCRdb's copy carries only in-frame clones and drops some. This table has 120,000 or so clones, over 80% appearing once. Sequences were derived from peripheral blood, sampled on day 0 of AZD1222 vaccination. The receptors originated from an adult in good health. Each CDR3 is given with its conserved first and last residue. D genes are given only for firm matches. Rows give clone size only sometimes, using once, few, many, or a class for an expanded clone.

NA TRBD1 TRBJ1-1 TRBV19 CASSIAPDREAFF TGTGCCAGTAGTATAGCCCCGGACAGGGAAGCTTTCTTT
NA NA TRBJ1-1 TRBV19 CASSRTTGNTEAFF TGTGCCAGTAGTAGAACCACAGGGAACACTGAAGCTTTCTTT
NA TRBD2 TRBJ2-1 TRBV9 CASSESGSSYNEQFF TGTGCCAGCAGCGAGAGCGGGAGCTCCTACAATGAGCAGTTCTTC
NA NA TRBJ1-6 TRBV18 CASSSGQSLHF TGTGCCAGCTCGTCCGGACAGAGCCTCCACTTT
NA NA TRBJ2-3 TRBV5-1 CASSPDSWGTDTQYF TGCGCCAGCAGCCCGGACAGCTGGGGCACAGATACGCAGTATTTT
once TRBD1 TRBJ2-2 TRBV5-1 CASSLTNEGANTGELFF TGCGCCAGCAGCTTGACGAATGAGGGGGCAAACACCGGGGAGCTGTTTTTT
NA NA TRBJ1-2 TRBV6-2/TRBV6-3 CASSYGGGYTF TGTGCCAGCAGTTACGGGGGTGGCTACACCTTC
NA TRBD2 TRBJ2-3 TRBV5-6 CASSTWTSGGDTQYF TGTGCCAGCAGCACCTGGACTAGCGGGGGGGATACGCAGTATTTT
NA TRBD2 TRBJ2-1 TRBV7-2 CASSFSGTSGYNEQFF TGTGCCAGCAGCTTTTCCGGGACTAGCGGGTACAATGAGCAGTTCTTC
NA TRBD1 TRBJ1-4 TRBV6-1 CASSGDSGTVLGKLFF TGTGCCAGCAGTGGGGATTCAGGGACAGTTTTGGGAAAACTGTTTTTT
NA NA TRBJ2-2 TRBV28 CASSLIGAAPAGELFF TGTGCCAGCAGTTTAATAGGAGCCGCCCCCGCCGGGGAGCTGTTTTTT
NA NA TRBJ2-2 TRBV2 CASSGGELFF TGTGCCAGCAGTGGCGGGGAGCTGTTTTTT
few NA TRBJ1-5 TRBV4-1 CASSLGLGQPQHF TGCGCCAGCAGCCTAGGTCTCGGGCAGCCCCAGCATTTT
NA NA TRBJ1-6 TRBV18 CASSPNLIREQDFSPLHF TGTGCCAGCTCACCAAACTTAATTCGGGAACAGGATTTTTCACCCCTCCACTTT
NA NA TRBJ2-7 TRBV28 CATTPHTKPYEQYF TGTGCCACCACACCGCATACTAAACCCTACGAGCAGTACTTC
NA NA TRBJ1-5 TRBV28 CASRSGPRPDYQPQHF TGTGCCAGCAGATCGGGACCTCGGCCGGATTATCAGCCCCAGCATTTT
once NA TRBJ1-1 TRBV28 CASSLFSEAFF TGTGCCAGCAGTTTATTCTCCGAAGCTTTCTTT
NA NA TRBJ2-1 TRBV9 CASSPEGFSYNEQFF TGTGCCAGCAGCCCCGAGGGGTTCTCCTACAATGAGCAGTTCTTC
NA NA TRBJ2-3 TRBV29-1 CSLASTDTQYF TGCAGCCTCGCTTCCACAGATACGCAGTATTTT
NA NA TRBJ1-6 TRBV9 CATTNSPLHF TGTGCCACTACAAATTCACCCCTCCACTTT
NA NA TRBJ2-7 TRBV7-8 CASSSPSGYYEQYF TGTGCCAGCAGCTCCCCCTCAGGGTACTACGAGCAGTACTTC
NA NA TRBJ2-1 TRBV19 CASMSGVHSYNEQFF TGTGCCAGTATGTCAGGTGTACACTCCTACAATGAGCAGTTCTTC
NA NA TRBJ1-6 TRBV5-1 CASSLTGSPLHF TGCGCCAGCAGCTTGACAGGTTCACCCCTCCACTTT
NA NA TRBJ1-3 TRBV7-9 CASSMMGTSGNTIYF TGTGCCAGCAGCATGATGGGGACCTCTGGAAACACCATATATTTT
NA NA TRBJ1-5 TRBV4-1 CASSQESMGEGQPQHF TGCGCCAGCAGCCAAGAAAGTATGGGGGAGGGTCAGCCCCAGCATTTT
NA NA TRBJ1-2 TRBV21-1 CATLRGPSYGYTF TGTGCCACCCTTAGGGGGCCTAGCTATGGCTACACCTTC
NA TRBD1 TRBJ1-3 TRBV6-5 CASTGVGGNTIYF TGTGCCAGTACAGGGGTGGGGGGAAACACCATATATTTT
NA TRBD1 TRBJ2-3 TRBV24-1 CATRQGVSSTDTQYF TGTGCCACCCGACAGGGGGTTTCTAGCACAGATACGCAGTATTTT
NA NA TRBJ2-4 TRBV4-3 CASSHNRVGENIQYF TGCGCCAGCAGCCACAACAGGGTAGGGGAAAACATTCAGTACTTC
few TRBD1 TRBJ2-2 TRBV6-2/TRBV6-3 CASSIPGQGENTGELFF TGTGCCAGCAGCATACCGGGACAGGGGGAGAACACCGGGGAGCTGTTTTTT
NA TRBD1 TRBJ1-1 TRBV6-5 CASSYSVQGGYEAFF TGTGCCAGCAGTTACTCGGTACAGGGGGGATATGAAGCTTTCTTT
NA TRBD2 TRBJ2-5 TRBV19 CASNPSGSVLETQYF TGTGCCAGTAACCCTAGCGGGAGTGTTTTGGAGACCCAGTACTTC
NA TRBD1 TRBJ1-6 TRBV28 CASSPMDDLQGALGSPLHF TGTGCCAGCAGCCCTATGGACGACTTGCAGGGGGCTTTGGGATCACCCCTCCACTTT
NA NA TRBJ1-2 TRBV6-2/TRBV6-3 CASSYLLRNETKTNYGYTF TGTGCCAGCAGTTACTTGCTGAGGAACGAAACTAAAACTAACTATGGCTACACCTTC
NA NA TRBJ1-4 TRBV18 CASSNRDGEKLFF TGTGCCAGCTCGAACAGGGACGGCGAAAAACTGTTTTTT
NA TRBD1 TRBJ1-2 TRBV7-6 CASSLIQGADYGYTF TGTGCCAGCAGCCTCATACAGGGGGCTGACTATGGCTACACCTTC
NA NA TRBJ1-1 TRBV5-1 CASSLVQQGLNTEAFF TGCGCCAGCAGCTTGGTACAACAGGGCCTGAACACTGAAGCTTTCTTT
NA NA TRBJ1-2 TRBV16 CASSQGLGVGYTF TGTGCCAGCAGCCAAGGTCTGGGGGTTGGCTACACCTTC
NA NA TRBJ1-3 TRBV6-2/TRBV6-3 CASSYPLTGTSFVSGNTIYF TGTGCCAGCAGTTACCCTCTGACCGGGACATCATTCGTCTCTGGAAACACCATATATTTT
few TRBD1 TRBJ2-7 TRBV10-1 CASSPGTGVYEQYF TGCGCCAGCAGCCCCGGGACAGGGGTCTACGAGCAGTACTTC
NA NA TRBJ2-1 TRBV11-2 CASIQHSGSLTYNEQFF TGTGCCAGCATCCAACACTCCGGGAGTCTTACGTACAATGAGCAGTTCTTC
NA NA TRBJ1-3 TRBV3-1/TRBV3-2 CASSPGPTIYF TGTGCCAGCAGCCCCGGGCCGACCATATATTTT
few NA TRBJ1-1 TRBV6-2/TRBV6-3 CASSHQENTEAFF TGTGCCAGCAGCCACCAGGAGAACACTGAAGCTTTCTTT
NA TRBD1 TRBJ2-7 TRBV27 CASSLRQGATEQYF TGTGCCAGCAGTTTAAGACAGGGGGCGACCGAGCAGTACTTC
NA NA TRBJ2-3 TRBV4-3 CASSQGIAGVAVTDTQYF TGCGCCAGCAGCCAAGGGATTGCGGGTGTAGCTGTAACAGATACGCAGTATTTT